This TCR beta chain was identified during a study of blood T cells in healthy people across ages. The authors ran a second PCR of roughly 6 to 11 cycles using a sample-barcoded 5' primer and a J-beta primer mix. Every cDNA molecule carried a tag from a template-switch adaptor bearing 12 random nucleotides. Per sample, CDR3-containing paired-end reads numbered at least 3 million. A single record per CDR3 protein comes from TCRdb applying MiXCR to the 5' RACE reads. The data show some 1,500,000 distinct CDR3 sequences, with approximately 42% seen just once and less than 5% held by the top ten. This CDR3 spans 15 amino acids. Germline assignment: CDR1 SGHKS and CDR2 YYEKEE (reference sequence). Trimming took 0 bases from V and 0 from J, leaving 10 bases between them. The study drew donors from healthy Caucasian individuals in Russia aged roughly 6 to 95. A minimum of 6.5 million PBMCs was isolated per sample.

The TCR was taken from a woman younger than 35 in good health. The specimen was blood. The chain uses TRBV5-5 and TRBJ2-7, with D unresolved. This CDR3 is CASSLESVSSYEQYF. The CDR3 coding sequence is TGTGCCAGCAGCTTGGAGTCAGTTTCCTCCTACGAGCAGTACTTC.